This T cell receptor beta chain was sequenced during a study of blood T cell repertoires in COVID-19. This clone was seen only once. This table comes from immunoSEQ multiplex PCR, and its TCRdb copy is limited to in-frame clones, with some not included. The table lists some 180,000 clones, roughly 84% of them singletons. This TCR came from a woman in her 40s with COVID-19, enrolled during active disease. Sequencing was carried out using peripheral blood.

Here the CDR3 DNA reads TGTGCCAGCAGTTTATCCGGCAGGTCCTACACTGAAGCTTTCTTT. Translation gives CASSLSGRSYTEAFF. The V and J genes are TRBV28 and TRBJ1-1; D not certain. Germline assignment: CDR1 MDHEN and CDR2 SYDVKM. This CDR3 has 15 residues. V was clipped by 1 base and J by 3 bases, with 12 bases between them.